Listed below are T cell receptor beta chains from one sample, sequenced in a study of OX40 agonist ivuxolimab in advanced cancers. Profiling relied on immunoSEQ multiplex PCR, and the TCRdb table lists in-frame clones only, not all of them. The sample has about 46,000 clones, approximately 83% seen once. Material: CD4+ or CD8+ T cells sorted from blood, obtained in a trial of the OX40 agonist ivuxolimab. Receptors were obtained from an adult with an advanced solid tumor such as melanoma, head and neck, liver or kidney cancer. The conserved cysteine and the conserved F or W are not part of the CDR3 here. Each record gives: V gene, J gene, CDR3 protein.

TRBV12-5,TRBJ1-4,ASGLGTVGGINEKLF
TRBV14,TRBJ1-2,ASSPRDGGNYGYT
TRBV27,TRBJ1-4,ASRSARGQYYEKLF
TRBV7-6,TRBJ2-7,ASSLRLADQGYEQY
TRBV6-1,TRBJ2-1,ASSDRASGGAVSSYNEQF
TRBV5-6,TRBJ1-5,ASSVGIGDQPQH
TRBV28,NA,ASSFPRSSYEQY
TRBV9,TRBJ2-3,ASSALGAGLSTDTQY
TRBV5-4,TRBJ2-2,ASSLGGTANTGELF
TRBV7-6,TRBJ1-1,ASSVDSNTEAF
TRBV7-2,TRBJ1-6,ASSLGGILNSPLH
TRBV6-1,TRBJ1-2,ASSQSMIYT
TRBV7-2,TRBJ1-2,ASSPRDREYGYT
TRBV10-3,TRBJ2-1,AIREGGSSYNEQF
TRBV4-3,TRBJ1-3,ASSQDQGISGNTIY
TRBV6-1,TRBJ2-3,ASSERGTDTQY
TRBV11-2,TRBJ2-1,ASSSPTGQVFNEQF
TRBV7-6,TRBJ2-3,ASSLSADTQY
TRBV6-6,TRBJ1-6,ASSYTPSEPLH
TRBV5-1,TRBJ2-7,ASSSGTSGAYEQY
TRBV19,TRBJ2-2,ASSAPSGVNTGELF
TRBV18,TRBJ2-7,ASSPPVAYEQY
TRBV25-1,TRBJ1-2,ASSEQGDYGYT
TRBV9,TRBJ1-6,ASTGTGPNSPLH
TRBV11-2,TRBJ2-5,ASSWGEAGVVQETQY
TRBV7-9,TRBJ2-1,ASSLPAYNEQF
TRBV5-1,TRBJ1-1,ASMGNTEAF
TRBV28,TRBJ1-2,ASSLWDRVRYGYT
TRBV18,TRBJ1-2,ASSPQGEANYGYT
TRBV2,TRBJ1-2,ASSEARTAYGYT
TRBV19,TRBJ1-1,ASSISGNTEAF
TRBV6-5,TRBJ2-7,ASSYRGGEQY
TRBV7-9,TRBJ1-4,ASSSTHLGLGDEKLF
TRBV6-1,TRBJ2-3,ASSESGSHTQY
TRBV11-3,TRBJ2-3,ASSLAGRKTDTQY
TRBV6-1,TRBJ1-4,ASSQGQGPGKLF
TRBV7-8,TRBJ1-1,ASSTRTENTEAF
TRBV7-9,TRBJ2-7,ASSRAGAPYEQY
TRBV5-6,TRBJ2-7,ASSLIHEQY
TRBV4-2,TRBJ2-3,ASSGGTSGGARNTQY
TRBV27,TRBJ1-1,ASSPRQGPEAF
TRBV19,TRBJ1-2,ASSPNRGYGYT
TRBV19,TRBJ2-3,ASSGEGRTTDTQY
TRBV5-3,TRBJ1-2,ASSRGSELIGYT
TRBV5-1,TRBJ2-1,ASRVDNNEQF
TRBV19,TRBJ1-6,ASSVGTYNSPLH
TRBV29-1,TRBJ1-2,SGETGNYGYT
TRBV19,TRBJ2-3,ASSLGQTPWTDTQY
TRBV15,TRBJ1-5,ATSGQGAAQPQH
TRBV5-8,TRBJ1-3,ASSLYRPSGNTIY
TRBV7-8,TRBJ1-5,ASSLLGERQPQH
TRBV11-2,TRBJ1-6,ASSFGQSPSPLH
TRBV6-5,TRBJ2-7,ASAPQRDGPYEQY
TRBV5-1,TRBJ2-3,ASSRALAGARY
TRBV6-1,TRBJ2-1,ASSEATGARYNEQF
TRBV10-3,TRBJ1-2,AISDFRGQGFGGYT
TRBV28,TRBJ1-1,ASSLSGGGTEAF
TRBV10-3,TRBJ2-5,AISELRTSGTQY
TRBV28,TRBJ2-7,ASSRTSGGTYEQY